These 30 T cell receptor beta chains were sequenced from one sample in a study of shared clonotypes between healthy human individuals. Profiled with immunoSEQ multiplex PCR; TCRdb holds only in-frame clones, not every one. The repertoire includes approximately 740,000 clones, about 92% of them detected once, and about 25% sits in the top ten. Naive CD8 cells were CD45RO-negative, positively selected for CCR7, excluding terminally differentiated effector memory CD45RA+ cells. The specimen sequenced was naive CD8+ T cells sorted from blood. The receptor set was obtained from a man aged 25 to 40 in good health.

The V gene is TRBV6-6, the J gene TRBJ2-7; TRBD2 is a possible D gene (5 bases). The germline gives CDR1 MNHNY, CDR2 SVGAGI (reference sequence). This CDR3 is built from 12 residues. Trimming took 7 bases from V and 5 from J, leaving 12 bases between them. DNA of the CDR3: TGTGCCAGCACCACGTCGGGAAACGAGCAGTACTTC. Amino acids: CASTTSGNEQYF.

The chain links TRBV7-3 to TRBJ2-3; D might be TRBD2 (5 bases). CDR1 and CDR2 from the germline V gene are SGHTA and FQGTGA. Between the trimmed V and J ends, which lost 4 bases and 6 bases, there was a span of 14 bases. CDR3 length: 14 amino acids. CDR3 sequence: CASSSSDPGDTQYF. The CDR3 bases are TGTGCCAGCAGCTCATCCGACCCGGGGGATACGCAGTATTTT.

The chain is built from TRBV7-5 and TRBJ1-5; the table calls TRBD1, which could not be checked here. TRBV7-5 is a documented pseudogene. This CDR3 is 16 amino acids long. This CDR3 is CVRSPIGGDGDQPQHF. The CDR3 nucleotides read TGTGTCAGAAGCCCTATAGGGGGAGACGGAGATCAGCCCCAGCATTTT.

The sample holds a few counts of this clone. The chain couples TRBV19 to TRBJ2-2; no clear D gene. CDR1 is LNHDA, CDR2 SQIVND, per germline (reference sequence). V lost 9 bases, J lost 7 bases, and 15 bases lay in between. This CDR3 is built from 13 residues. The CDR3 bases are TGTGCCAGCAGGCCCGAGCTGCTCGGGGAGCTGTTTTTT. It yields the protein CASRPELLGELFF. Full variable domain (remainder filled in from reference TRBV19 and TRBJ2-2): DGGITQSPKYLFRKEGQNVTLSCEQNLNHDAMYWYRQDPGQGLRLIYYSQIVNDFQKGDIAEGYSVSREKKESFPLTVTSAQKNPTAFYLCASRPELLGELFFGEGSRLTVL.

The chain recombines TRBV4-1 with TRBJ2-7; TRBD2 agrees at 11 bases. There are 15 residues in the CDR3. CDR1 MGHRA and CDR2 YSYEKL come from the germline V gene. With 3 bases clipped from V and 4 bases from J, the junction kept 5 bases outside the gene matches. The CDR3 loop reads CASSQDPSGRYEQYF. The CDR3 nucleotides are TGCGCCAGCAGCCAGGACCCTAGCGGGAGGTACGAGCAGTACTTC.

The chain recombines TRBV28 with TRBJ2-2, with no clear D. Between the trimmed V and J ends, which lost 3 bases and 3 bases, there was a span of 5 bases. CDR1 is MDHEN, CDR2 SYDVKM, per germline. This CDR3 has 13 amino acids. The CDR3 DNA is TGTGCCAGCAGTTTGGAAGACACCGGGGAGCTGTTTTTT. It codes for CASSLEDTGELFF.

The chain links TRBV13 to TRBJ1-1, with a weak D call TRBD1 (6 bases). This CDR3 comprises 14 residues. Germline V gives CDR1 PRHDT, CDR2 FYEKMQ (reference sequence). V was clipped by 5 bases and J by 0 bases, with 10 bases between them. The CDR3 here is CASSPGHMNTEAFF. DNA of the CDR3: TGTGCCAGCAGCCCGGGACACATGAACACTGAAGCTTTCTTT.

V and J are TRBV28 and TRBJ2-1, with 14 positions matching TRBD2. The CDR3 consists of 17 residues. CDR1 is MDHEN and CDR2 is SYDVKM in the germline V gene. Trimming at V came to 6 bases and at J to 5 bases, leaving 9 bases not matched to a gene. The CDR3 nucleotides are TGTGCCAGCAGACTCGGGACTAGCGGGAGTGCGGACAATGAGCAGTTCTTC. Translation gives CASRLGTSGSADNEQFF. Looking up the rest from reference TRBV28 and TRBJ2-1 gives the full variable domain: DVKVTQSSRYLVKRTGEKVFLECVQDMDHENMFWYRQDPGLGLRLIYFSYDVKMKEKGDIPEGYSVSREKKERFSLILESASTNQTSMYLCASRLGTSGSADNEQFFGPGTRLTVL.

The chain uses TRBV5-5 and TRBJ1-1; no reliable D call. This CDR3 has 14 residues. With 1 base removed from V and 5 bases from J, the gap between germline ends came to 12 bases. Per germline, CDR1 SGHKS and CDR2 YYEKEE (reference sequence). CDR3 in amino acids: CASSLSEGWTEAFF. The CDR3 bases are TGTGCCAGCAGCTTGTCGGAAGGATGGACTGAAGCTTTCTTT.

This clone has just a few counts. The chain couples TRBV15 to TRBJ2-7, with no clear D. CDR3 length: 15 residues. Germline V gives CDR1 LNHNV, CDR2 YYDKDF (reference sequence). V lost 7 bases, J lost 6 bases, and 22 bases lay in between. CDR3 residues: CATTSRARVSPEQYF. As DNA, the CDR3 is TGTGCCACCACCTCCCGAGCTCGCGTGTCCCCCGAGCAGTACTTC.

This chain joins TRBV28 and TRBJ2-5, with 9 bases lining up with TRBD1. The length of the CDR3 is 13 residues. V shed 7 bases, J shed 4 bases, and the junction held 4 bases outside the gene matches. In germline, CDR1 is MDHEN, CDR2 SYDVKM. CDR3 amino acids: CASMDRGGETQYF. DNA of the CDR3: TGTGCCAGCATGGACAGGGGTGGAGAGACCCAGTACTTC. Looking up the rest from reference TRBV28 and TRBJ2-5 gives the full variable domain: DVKVTQSSRYLVKRTGEKVFLECVQDMDHENMFWYRQDPGLGLRLIYFSYDVKMKEKGDIPEGYSVSREKKERFSLILESASTNQTSMYLCASMDRGGETQYFGPGTRLLVL.

The genes are TRBV7-8 and TRBJ1-5, with TRBD1 matching over 8 bases. This CDR3 is 17 amino acids long. Germline V gene sequence: CDR1 SGHVS, CDR2 FQNEAQ. V trimming: 4 bases; J trimming: 7 bases; junction bases outside the gene matches: 15. The CDR3 region is CASSSEAGQAFKQPQHF. DNA of the CDR3: TGTGCCAGCAGCTCTGAGGCGGGACAGGCTTTTAAGCAGCCCCAGCATTTT. Full variable domain (missing parts from reference TRBV7-8 and TRBJ1-5): GAGVSQSPRYKVAKRGQDVALRCDPISGHVSLFWYQQALGQGPEFLTYFQNEAQLDKSGLPSDRFFAERPEGSVSTLKIQRTQQEDSAVYLCASSSEAGQAFKQPQHFGDGTRLSIL.

This rearrangement joins TRBV29-1 to TRBJ2-7, with TRBD1 matching 8 bases. Germline CDR1 reads SQVTM; CDR2 reads ANQGSEA. V lost 6 bases, J lost 5 bases, and 9 bases stayed unmatched. The CDR3 consists of 13 residues. As DNA, the CDR3 is TGCAGCGTGTCCGGACAGGGCCGAGACGAGCAGTACTTC. It encodes CSVSGQGRDEQYF.

The rearrangement uses TRBV7-9 and TRBJ2-4, with D possibly being TRBD1 (6 bases). The germline V and J ends were trimmed by 5 bases and 1 base, with 15 bases remaining between them. Germline V gives CDR1 SEHNR, CDR2 FQNEAQ (reference sequence). The CDR3 loop spans 16 amino acids. DNA for the CDR3: TGTGCCAGCAGCCAGGCGGCAGGGGCGGCCAAAAACATTCAGTACTTC. It codes for CASSQAAGAAKNIQYF.

The chain couples TRBV5-1 to TRBJ2-7; 7 nucleotides agree with TRBD1. The germline V gene has CDR1 SGHRS and CDR2 YFSETQ. V shed 6 bases, J shed 3 bases, and the junction held 9 bases outside the gene matches. The CDR3 covers 14 residues. The CDR3 region is CASTPPDRVYEQYF. In nucleotides, the CDR3 is TGCGCCAGCACCCCCCCTGACAGGGTCTACGAGCAGTACTTC.

The chain couples TRBV5-4 to TRBJ1-2; D remains ambiguous. Germline lookup yields CDR1 SGHNT and CDR2 YYREEE (reference sequence). The CDR3 totals 14 residues. Trimming shortened V by 5 bases and J by 0 bases, and 11 bases separated the two germline ends. DNA of the CDR3: TGTGCCAGCAGACCAGTGGATTCTAACTATGGCTACACCTTC. Translated, it gives CASRPVDSNYGYTF.

The rearrangement joins TRBV28 to TRBJ1-3; 7 bases align to TRBD1. J gave up 4 bases and V 6 bases, and 3 bases lay outside the gene matches. Germline lookup yields CDR1 MDHEN and CDR2 SYDVKM. The CDR3 has 13 residues. Here the CDR3 reads CASRETGGNTIYF. The CDR3 coding sequence is TGTGCCAGCAGAGAGACAGGGGGAAACACCATATATTTT. Combining the CDR3 with reference TRBV28 and TRBJ1-3 gives the whole variable domain DVKVTQSSRYLVKRTGEKVFLECVQDMDHENMFWYRQDPGLGLRLIYFSYDVKMKEKGDIPEGYSVSREKKERFSLILESASTNQTSMYLCASRETGGNTIYFGEGSWLTVV.

The rearrangement links TRBV21-1 to TRBJ1-2. TRBV21-1 is given as a pseudogene. The length of the CDR3 is 16 residues. The DNA of the CDR3 is TGTGCCAGCAGCAAATCTTTACCGACAGCGACTAGTCGCTACACCTTC. It codes for CASSKSLPTATSRYTF.

This chain links TRBV9 with TRBJ1-1; weak D call: TRBD1 (6 bases). Germline V gives CDR1 SGDLS, CDR2 YYNGEE. The CDR3 totals 15 residues. Deletions cut 3 bases from V and 6 bases from J, with 18 bases between. The CDR3 DNA follows: TGTGCCAGCAGCGGGCCGTATGGGACACGGGCTGAAGCTTTCTTT. Protein product: CASSGPYGTRAEAFF.

Comment on this clone: Other DNA sequences within the sample encode an identical CDR3. This sequence joins TRBV7-6 and TRBJ2-1, with D perhaps matching TRBD2 (6 bases). This CDR3 is 14 amino acids long. Trimming took 5 bases from V and 3 from J, leaving 11 bases between them. Germline assignment: CDR1 SGHVS and CDR2 FNYEAQ. CDR3 region: CASSLGGDYNEQFF. CDR3 nucleotide sequence: TGTGCCAGCAGCCTAGGAGGGGACTACAATGAGCAGTTCTTC.

The chain combines TRBV11-2 with TRBJ2-7; D gene unclear. Trimming pared 0 bases from V and 1 base from J, leaving 7 bases between. Germline loops: CDR1 SGHAT, CDR2 FQNNGV. This CDR3 contains 14 residues. CDR3 coding DNA: TGTGCCAGCAGCTTAGATCCTGGTTCCTACGAGCAGTACTTC. Protein: CASSLDPGSYEQYF.

The chain carries TRBV6-1 and TRBJ2-7; D remains unclear. The CDR3 extends over 12 amino acids. Germline V gene sequence: CDR1 MNHNS, CDR2 SASEGT. V lost 10 bases, J lost 4 bases, and 14 bases lay in between. CDR3 region: CATDGNVYEQYF. The CDR3 nucleotides are TGTGCCACCGACGGAAATGTATACGAGCAGTACTTC.

The rearrangement uses TRBV12-5 and TRBJ2-3; D may be TRBD1 or TRBD2 (5 bases each). V shed 1 base and J shed 4 bases, with 12 bases lying between them. Germline CDR1 is LGHNT and CDR2 is FRNRAP. The CDR3 loop spans 15 amino acids. The CDR3 DNA sequence: TGTGCTAGTGGTTTGGGAGGGGCCCCCGCAGATACGCAGTATTTT. This sequence encodes CASGLGGAPADTQYF.

The chain combines TRBV5-4 with TRBJ2-5, with 7 bases lining up with TRBD2. The CDR3 has 17 residues. Trimming at V came to 4 bases and at J to 5 bases, leaving 17 bases not matched to a gene. Per germline, CDR1 SGHNT and CDR2 YYREEE (reference sequence). CDR3 loop: CASSQSLGAGDGETQYF. DNA for the CDR3: TGTGCCAGCAGCCAGTCTCTTGGGGCGGGAGACGGGGAGACCCAGTACTTC.

The rearrangement links TRBV5-6 to TRBJ2-3; no reliable D call. The CDR3 has 16 amino acids. The V end lost 2 bases, the J end lost 5 bases, and 18 bases lay between the germline ends. Germline V gene lookup returns CDR1 SGHDT and CDR2 YYEEEE. The CDR3 spells CASSLGNSRSGDTQYF. The CDR3 DNA reads as TGTGCCAGCAGCTTAGGTAACTCCCGCTCGGGAGATACGCAGTATTTT.

The chain carries TRBV9 and TRBJ2-2, with 7 nucleotides matching TRBD2. This CDR3 comprises 17 residues. The V segment lost 0 bases and the J segment 4 bases; nucleotides outside the gene matches: 9. Germline V gene lookup returns CDR1 SGDLS and CDR2 YYNGEE. The CDR3 reads CASSVALRELGTGELFF. In DNA form, the CDR3 reads TGTGCCAGCAGCGTAGCACTGCGGGAGCTTGGCACCGGGGAGCTGTTTTTT. The full variable domain, with the rest looked up from reference TRBV9 and TRBJ2-2, is DSGVTQTPKHLITATGQRVTLRCSPRSGDLSVYWYQQSLDQGLQFLIQYYNGEERAKGNILERFSAQQFPDLHSELNLSSLELGDSALYFCASSVALRELGTGELFFGEGSRLTVL.

The chain uses TRBV13 and TRBJ1-1, with D perhaps matching TRBD1 (5 bases). The CDR3 covers 15 residues. Germline lookup yields CDR1 PRHDT and CDR2 FYEKMQ (reference sequence). Trimming cost V 5 bases and J 3 bases, with 16 bases left between them. The chain's CDR3 is CASSTLGRGYTEAFF. The CDR3 region has the DNA TGTGCCAGCAGCACCCTTGGAAGGGGTTACACTGAAGCTTTCTTT.

The chain carries TRBV25-1 and TRBJ2-1; 9 bases are a match to TRBD2. Germline V gives CDR1 MGHDK, CDR2 SYGVNS. The CDR3 is 14 residues long. Trimming removed 3 bases from V and 8 bases from J; junction bases left unmatched: 5. The CDR3 region is CASSDGGRGDEQFF. The CDR3 coding sequence is TGTGCCAGCAGTGACGGCGGGAGGGGGGATGAGCAGTTCTTC.

The CDR3 sequence: CASSPWTAEDGTDTQYF. CDR3 nucleotide sequence: TGTGCCAGCAGCCCTTGGACTGCTGAAGACGGGACAGATACGCAGTATTTT. The chain carries TRBV27 and TRBJ2-3; D may be TRBD2 (5 bases). With 6 bases removed from V and 3 bases from J, the gap between germline ends came to 22 bases. CDR3 length equals 17 residues. Germline V gene sequence: CDR1 MNHEY, CDR2 SMNVEV (reference sequence).

This chain joins TRBV2 and TRBJ2-1, with 11 bases matching TRBD1. This CDR3 region has 14 residues. V was pared by 4 bases and J by 8 bases, with 4 bases of the junction left unmatched. The germline gives CDR1 SNHLY, CDR2 FYNNEI. CDR3 DNA: TGTGCCAGCAGTGGGGACAGGGGGTTCTATGAGCAGTTCTTC. Protein: CASSGDRGFYEQFF. Together with reference TRBV2 and TRBJ2-1, the CDR3 gives the full variable domain: EPEVTQTPSHQVTQMGQEVILRCVPISNHLYFYWYRQILGQKVEFLVSFYNNEISEKSEIFDDQFSVERPDGSNFTLKIRSTKLEDSAMYFCASSGDRGFYEQFFGPGTRLTVL.